In its sample, the clone carrying this TCR beta chain was seen a few times. These data originate in a study of T-cell reconstitution after alpha-beta-depleted transplantation in children. The germline gives CDR1 MDHEN, CDR2 SYDVKM. This CDR3 has 14 amino acids. Trimming cost V 2 bases and J 6 bases, with 11 bases left between them. Unique molecular identifiers were incorporated during preparation of the TCRbeta library. MiXCR was run by TCRdb on the PCR reads, yielding one entry per CDR3 protein. The sample shows nearly 400,000 distinct CDR3 sequences, over 20% of them seen only once. The material sequenced was PBMCs from the stem cell graft donor, taken from the stem cell graft. The source is a human donor who donated a stem cell graft to a child with acute myeloid leukemia. The chain is built from TRBV28 and TRBJ1-5; no definite D call. In DNA form, the CDR3 reads TGTGCCAGCAGTTTAACTGGGGTTAGTCAGCCCCAGCATTTT. This gives the protein CASSLTGVSQPQHF.